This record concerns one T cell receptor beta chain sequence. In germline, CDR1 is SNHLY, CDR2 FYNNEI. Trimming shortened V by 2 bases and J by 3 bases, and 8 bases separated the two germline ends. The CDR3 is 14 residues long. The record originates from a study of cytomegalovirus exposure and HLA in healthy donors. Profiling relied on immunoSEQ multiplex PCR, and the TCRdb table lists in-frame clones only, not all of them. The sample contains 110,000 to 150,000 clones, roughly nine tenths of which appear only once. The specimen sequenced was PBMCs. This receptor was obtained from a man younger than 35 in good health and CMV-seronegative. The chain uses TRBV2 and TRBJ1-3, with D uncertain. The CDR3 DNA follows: TGTGCCAGCAGTGAATCGGGGAGTGGAAACACCATATATTTT. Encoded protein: CASSESGSGNTIYF.